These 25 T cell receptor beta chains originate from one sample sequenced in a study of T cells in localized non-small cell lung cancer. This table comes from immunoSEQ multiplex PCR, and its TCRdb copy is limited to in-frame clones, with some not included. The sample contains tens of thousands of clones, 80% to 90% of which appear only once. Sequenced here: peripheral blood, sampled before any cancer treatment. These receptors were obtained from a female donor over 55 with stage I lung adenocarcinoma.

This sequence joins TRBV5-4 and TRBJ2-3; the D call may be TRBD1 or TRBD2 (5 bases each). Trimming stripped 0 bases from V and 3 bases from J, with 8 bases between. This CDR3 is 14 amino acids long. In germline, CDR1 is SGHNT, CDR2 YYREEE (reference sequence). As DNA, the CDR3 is TGTGCCAGCAGCTTGGCCTGGGGGACAGATACGCAGTATTTT. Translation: CASSLAWGTDTQYF.

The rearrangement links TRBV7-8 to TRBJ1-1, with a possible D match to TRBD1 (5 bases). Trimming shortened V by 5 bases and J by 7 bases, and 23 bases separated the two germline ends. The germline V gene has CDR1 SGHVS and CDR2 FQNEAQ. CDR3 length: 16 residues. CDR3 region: CASSHEHIRARVEAFF. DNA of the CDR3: TGTGCCAGCAGCCACGAACACATCAGGGCGCGTGTTGAAGCTTTCTTT.

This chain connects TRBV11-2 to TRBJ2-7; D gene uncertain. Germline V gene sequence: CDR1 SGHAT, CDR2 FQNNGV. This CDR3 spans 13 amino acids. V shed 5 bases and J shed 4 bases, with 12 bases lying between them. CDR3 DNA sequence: TGTGCCAGCAGCCTTCTTAGGGCTTACGAGCAGTACTTC. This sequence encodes CASSLLRAYEQYF.

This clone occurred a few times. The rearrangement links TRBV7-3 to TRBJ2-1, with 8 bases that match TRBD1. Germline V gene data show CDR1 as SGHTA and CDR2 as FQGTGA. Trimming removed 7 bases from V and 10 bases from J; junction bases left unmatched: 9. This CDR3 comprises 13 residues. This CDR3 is CASTGQGLGEQFF. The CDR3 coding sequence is TGTGCCAGCACCGGACAGGGCTTAGGGGAGCAGTTCTTC.

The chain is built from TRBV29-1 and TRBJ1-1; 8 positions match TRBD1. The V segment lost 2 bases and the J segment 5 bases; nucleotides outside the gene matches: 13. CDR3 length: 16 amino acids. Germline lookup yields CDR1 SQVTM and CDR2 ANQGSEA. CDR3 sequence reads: CSVEYLPNRGRTEAFF. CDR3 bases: TGCAGCGTTGAATACCTACCTAACAGGGGGAGGACTGAAGCTTTCTTT.

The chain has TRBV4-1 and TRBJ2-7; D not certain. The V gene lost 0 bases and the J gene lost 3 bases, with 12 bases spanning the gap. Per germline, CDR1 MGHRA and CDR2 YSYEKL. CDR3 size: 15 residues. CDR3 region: CASSQDRLGGYEQYF. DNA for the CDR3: TGCGCCAGCAGCCAAGATCGCCTCGGTGGCTACGAGCAGTACTTC.

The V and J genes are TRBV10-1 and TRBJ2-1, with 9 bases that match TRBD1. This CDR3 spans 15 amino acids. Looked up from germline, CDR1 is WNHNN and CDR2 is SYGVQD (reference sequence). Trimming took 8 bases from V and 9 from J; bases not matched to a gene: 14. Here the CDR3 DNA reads TGCGCCAGCCATGCCGGGACAGGGATTTTGTCTGAGCAGTTCTTC. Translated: CASHAGTGILSEQFF.

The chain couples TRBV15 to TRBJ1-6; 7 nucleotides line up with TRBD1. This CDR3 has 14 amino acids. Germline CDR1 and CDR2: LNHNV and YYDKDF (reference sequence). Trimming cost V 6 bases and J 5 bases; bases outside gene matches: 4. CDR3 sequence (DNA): TGTGCCACCAGGCGAGACAGGGATAATTCACCCCTCCACTTT. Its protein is CATRRDRDNSPLHF.

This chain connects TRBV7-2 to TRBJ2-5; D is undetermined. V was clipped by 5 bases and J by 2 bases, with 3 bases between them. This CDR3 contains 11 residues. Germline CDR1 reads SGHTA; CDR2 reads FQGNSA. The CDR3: CASSAQETQYF. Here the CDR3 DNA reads TGTGCCAGCAGCGCTCAAGAGACCCAGTACTTC.

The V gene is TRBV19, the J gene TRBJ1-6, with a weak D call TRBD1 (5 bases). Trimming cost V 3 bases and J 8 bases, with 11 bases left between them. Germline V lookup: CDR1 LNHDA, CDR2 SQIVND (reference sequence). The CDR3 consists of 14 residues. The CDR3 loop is CASSILGADSPLHF. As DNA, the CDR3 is TGTGCCAGTAGTATCCTCGGGGCTGATTCACCCCTCCACTTT.

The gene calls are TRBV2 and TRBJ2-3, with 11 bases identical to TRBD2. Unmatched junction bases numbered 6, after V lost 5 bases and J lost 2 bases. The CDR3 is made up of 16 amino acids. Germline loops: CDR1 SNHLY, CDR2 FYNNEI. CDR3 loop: CASSLLAGALTDTQYF. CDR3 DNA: TGTGCCAGCAGTTTACTAGCGGGGGCCCTCACAGATACGCAGTATTTT.

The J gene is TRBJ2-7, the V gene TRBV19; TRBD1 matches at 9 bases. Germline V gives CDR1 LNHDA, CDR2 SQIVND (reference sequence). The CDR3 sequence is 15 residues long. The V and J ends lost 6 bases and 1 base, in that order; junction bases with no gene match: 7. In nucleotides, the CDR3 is TGTGCCAGTAGCCGGGGACAGGGTCCTTCCTACGAGCAGTACTTC. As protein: CASSRGQGPSYEQYF. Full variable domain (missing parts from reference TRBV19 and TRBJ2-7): DGGITQSPKYLFRKEGQNVTLSCEQNLNHDAMYWYRQDPGQGLRLIYYSQIVNDFQKGDIAEGYSVSREKKESFPLTVTSAQKNPTAFYLCASSRGQGPSYEQYFGPGTRLTVT.

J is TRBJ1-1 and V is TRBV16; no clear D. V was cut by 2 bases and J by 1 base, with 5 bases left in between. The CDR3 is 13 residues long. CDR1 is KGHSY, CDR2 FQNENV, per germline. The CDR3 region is CASSQNQNTEAFF. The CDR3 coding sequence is TGTGCCAGCAGCCAAAATCAGAACACTGAAGCTTTCTTT.

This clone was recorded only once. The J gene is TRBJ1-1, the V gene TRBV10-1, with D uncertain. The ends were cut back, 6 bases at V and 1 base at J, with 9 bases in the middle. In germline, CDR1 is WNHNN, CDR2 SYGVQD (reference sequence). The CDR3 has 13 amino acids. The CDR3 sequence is CASSLTENTEAFF. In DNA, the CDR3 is TGCGCCAGCAGCCTAACTGAGAACACTGAAGCTTTCTTT.

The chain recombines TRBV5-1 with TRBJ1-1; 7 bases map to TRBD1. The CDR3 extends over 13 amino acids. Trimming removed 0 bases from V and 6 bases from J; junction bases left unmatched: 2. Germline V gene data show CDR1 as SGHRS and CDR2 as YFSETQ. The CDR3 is CASSLATGPEAFF. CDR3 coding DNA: TGCGCCAGCAGCTTGGCGACAGGGCCTGAAGCTTTCTTT.

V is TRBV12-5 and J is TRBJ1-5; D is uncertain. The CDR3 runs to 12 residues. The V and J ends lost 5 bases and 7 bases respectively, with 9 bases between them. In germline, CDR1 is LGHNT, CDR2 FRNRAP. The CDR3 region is CASGTISQPQHF. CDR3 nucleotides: TGTGCTAGTGGTACCATTAGCCAGCCCCAGCATTTT.

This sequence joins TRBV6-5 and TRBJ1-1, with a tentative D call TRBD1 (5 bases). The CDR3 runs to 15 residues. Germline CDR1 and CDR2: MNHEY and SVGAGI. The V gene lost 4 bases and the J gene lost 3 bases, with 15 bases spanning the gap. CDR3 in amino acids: CASSSPSLGDTEAFF. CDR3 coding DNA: TGTGCCAGCAGTTCACCCTCATTGGGGGACACTGAAGCTTTCTTT.

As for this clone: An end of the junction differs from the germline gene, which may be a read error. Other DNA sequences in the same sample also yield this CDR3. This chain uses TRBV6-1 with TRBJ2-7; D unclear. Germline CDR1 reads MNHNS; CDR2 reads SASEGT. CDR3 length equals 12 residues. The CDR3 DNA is TGTGCCAGCAACCAGGCCGGCTACGAACAGTACTTC. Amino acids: CASNQAGYEQYF.

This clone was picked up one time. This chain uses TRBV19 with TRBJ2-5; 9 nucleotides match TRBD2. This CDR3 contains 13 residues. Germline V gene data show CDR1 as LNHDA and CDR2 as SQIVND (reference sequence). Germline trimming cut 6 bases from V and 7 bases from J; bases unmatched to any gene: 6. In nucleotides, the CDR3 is TGTGCCAGTAGGCTAGCGGGGCAGGGGACCCAGTACTTC. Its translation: CASRLAGQGTQYF. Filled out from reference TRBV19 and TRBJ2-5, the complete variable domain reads DGGITQSPKYLFRKEGQNVTLSCEQNLNHDAMYWYRQDPGQGLRLIYYSQIVNDFQKGDIAEGYSVSREKKESFPLTVTSAQKNPTAFYLCASRLAGQGTQYFGPGTRLLVL.

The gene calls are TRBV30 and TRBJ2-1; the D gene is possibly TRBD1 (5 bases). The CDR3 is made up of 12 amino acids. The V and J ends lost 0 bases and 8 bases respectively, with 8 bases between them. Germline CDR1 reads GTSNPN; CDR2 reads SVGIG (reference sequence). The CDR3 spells CAWSVRDDEQFF. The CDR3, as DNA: TGTGCCTGGAGTGTCAGGGATGATGAGCAGTTCTTC.

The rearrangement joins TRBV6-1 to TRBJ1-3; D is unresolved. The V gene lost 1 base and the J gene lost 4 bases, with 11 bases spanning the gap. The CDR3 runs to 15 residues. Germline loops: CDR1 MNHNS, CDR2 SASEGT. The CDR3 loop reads CASSEGRRGGNTIYF. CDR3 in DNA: TGTGCCAGCAGTGAAGGAAGACGGGGAGGAAACACCATATATTTT.

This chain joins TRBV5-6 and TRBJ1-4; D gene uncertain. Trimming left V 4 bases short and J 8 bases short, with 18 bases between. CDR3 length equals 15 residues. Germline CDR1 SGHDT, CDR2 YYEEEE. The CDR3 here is CASSLPNRLSEKLFF. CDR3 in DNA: TGTGCCAGCAGCCTACCAAATAGGTTATCGGAAAAACTGTTTTTT.

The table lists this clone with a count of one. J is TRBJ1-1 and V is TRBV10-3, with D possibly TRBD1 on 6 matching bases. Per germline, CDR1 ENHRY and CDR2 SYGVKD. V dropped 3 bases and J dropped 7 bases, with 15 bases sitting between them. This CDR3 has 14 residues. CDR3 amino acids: CAISDRGTPIEAFF. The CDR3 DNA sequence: TGTGCCATCAGTGACAGGGGCACACCGATTGAAGCTTTCTTT.

The CDR3 region is CSVLGNDGRTDTQYF. DNA for the CDR3: TGCAGCGTCTTGGGGAACGATGGCCGCACAGATACGCAGTATTTT. This chain connects TRBV29-1 to TRBJ2-3; no clear D. V lost 6 bases to trimming and J lost 1 base, with 17 bases between them. The CDR3 extends over 15 amino acids. CDR1 and CDR2 from the germline V gene are SQVTM and ANQGSEA.

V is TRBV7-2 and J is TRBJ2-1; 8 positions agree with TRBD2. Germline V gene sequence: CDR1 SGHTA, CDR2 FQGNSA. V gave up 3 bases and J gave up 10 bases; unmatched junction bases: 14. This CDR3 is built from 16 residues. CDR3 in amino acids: CASSLGWLAGHEEQFF. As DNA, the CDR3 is TGTGCCAGCAGCTTGGGTTGGCTAGCGGGTCACGAGGAGCAGTTCTTC.